The following is a T cell receptor beta chain sequence with its context. Antigen specificity is unknown. The data stem from a study of persistence of HIV-infected CD4 T cells. This nonspecific control used anti-CD3/anti-CD28 bead stimulation of CD4+ T cells. Responding CD4+ T cells were sorted by upregulation of both CD40 ligand and CD69. Undetectable plasma HIV-1 RNA below 50 copies/mL lasted at least 4 years. The libraries were made with immunoSEQ version 4 in survey mode. Repertoires were generated with immunoSEQ multiplex PCR, while TCRdb's copy carries only in-frame clones and drops some. The sample holds 37,000 or so clones, 87% seen once. Trimming took 3 bases from V and 4 from J; bases not matched to a gene: 12. The CDR3 consists of 18 residues. CDR1 is KGHDR and CDR2 is SFDVKD in the germline V gene. Regarding the study as a whole: The rare CMV-responding cells with HIV-1 proviruses were not separately TCR-sequenced. Antigen-responding cells were enriched for degenerate expanded CDR3beta sequences.

The V gene is TRBV24-1, the J gene TRBJ2-2; 8 bases line up with TRBD1. The sample was CD4+ T cells sorted from PBMCs after roughly 18-hour stimulation, taken from a patient who received antiretroviral therapy. This receptor was identified in an adult man with HIV who was CMV-seropositive. Here the CDR3 reads CATSDQPQGARSTGELFF. In DNA, the CDR3 is TGTGCCACCAGTGATCAGCCCCAGGGGGCGCGCAGCACCGGGGAGCTGTTTTTT.